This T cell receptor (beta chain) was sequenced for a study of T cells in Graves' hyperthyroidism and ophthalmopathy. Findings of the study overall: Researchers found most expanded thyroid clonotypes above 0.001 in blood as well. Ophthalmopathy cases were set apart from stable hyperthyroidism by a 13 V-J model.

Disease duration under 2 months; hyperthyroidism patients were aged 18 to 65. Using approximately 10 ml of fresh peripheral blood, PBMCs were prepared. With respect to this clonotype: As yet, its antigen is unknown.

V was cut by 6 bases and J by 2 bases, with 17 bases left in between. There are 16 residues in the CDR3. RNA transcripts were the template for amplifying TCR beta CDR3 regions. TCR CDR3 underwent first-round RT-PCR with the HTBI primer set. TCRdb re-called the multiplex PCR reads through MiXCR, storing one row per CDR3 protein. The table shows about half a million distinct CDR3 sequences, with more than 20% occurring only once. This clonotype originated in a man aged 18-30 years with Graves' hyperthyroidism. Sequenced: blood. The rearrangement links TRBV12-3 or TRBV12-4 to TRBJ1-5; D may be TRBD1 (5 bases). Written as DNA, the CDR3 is TGTGCCAGCAGCACCGGGGCCTCCAAGGGCAATCAGCCCCAGCATTTT. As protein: CASSTGASKGNQPQHF.